The present entry profiles one T cell receptor beta chain with its context. Its antigen is unknown. Authors' data handling: Using the CDR3 differences seen across clinicopathological groups, the authors built a distant-metastasis classifier for papillary thyroid cancer, which was meant to discriminate distant-metastatic patients. MiXCR re-clonotyped the PCR reads for TCRdb. TCRdb's processing, not the study's, gives the V and J calls here. Of more than 20,000 clones in the sample, roughly 20% were seen once. These data come from a study of metastatic and nonmetastatic thyroid tumors. Study summary: Blood and tumor or nodule tissue repertoires from malignant and benign thyroid patients were compared. General study results and limits: The study reportedly found significantly higher TCR beta diversity in malignant thyroid tumors than benign nodules, in blood and tumor.

Ahead of thyroid surgery, no patient had received treatment of any kind. Trimming removed 0 bases from V and 5 bases from J, with 20 bases in between. This CDR3 contains 17 residues. Germline V lookup: CDR1 SGHTA, CDR2 FQGTGA. The rearrangement links TRBV7-3 to TRBJ2-7; no clear D. The sequenced material came from blood. The receptor was derived from a female donor with papillary thyroid cancer or a benign thyroid nodule (not recorded which). Some clones in this sample may be carry-over from other donors' samples. The CDR3 sequence: CASSLTSTRQSGHEQYF. CDR3 bases: TGTGCCAGCAGCTTAACGAGTACCAGGCAGTCGGGCCACGAGCAGTACTTC.